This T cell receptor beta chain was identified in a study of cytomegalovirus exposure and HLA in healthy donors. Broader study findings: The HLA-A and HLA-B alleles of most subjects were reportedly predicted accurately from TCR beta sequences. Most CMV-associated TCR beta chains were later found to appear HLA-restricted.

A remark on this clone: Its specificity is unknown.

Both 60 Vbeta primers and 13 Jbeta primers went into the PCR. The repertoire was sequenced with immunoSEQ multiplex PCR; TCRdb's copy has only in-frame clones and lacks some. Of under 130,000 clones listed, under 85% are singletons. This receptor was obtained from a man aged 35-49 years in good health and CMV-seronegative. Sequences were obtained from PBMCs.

The CDR3 DNA follows: TGCGCCACCAGGGGACTAGCGGGAGGGCCTGGCACAGATACGCAGTATTTT. It yields the protein CATRGLAGGPGTDTQYF. The chain links TRBV5-1 to TRBJ2-3, with TRBD2 identical over 16 bases. V shed 9 bases and J 1 base; nucleotides not matched to a gene: 8. CDR3 length equals 17 residues. Germline V CDR1 and CDR2: SGHRS, YFSETQ.